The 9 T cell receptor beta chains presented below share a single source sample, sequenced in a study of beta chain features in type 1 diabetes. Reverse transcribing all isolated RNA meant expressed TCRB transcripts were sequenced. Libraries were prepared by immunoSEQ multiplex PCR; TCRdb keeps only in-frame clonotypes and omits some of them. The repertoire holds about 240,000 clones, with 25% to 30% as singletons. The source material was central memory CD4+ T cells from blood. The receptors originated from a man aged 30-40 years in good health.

CDR3: CAWGKETGYTEAFF. DNA of the CDR3: TGTGCCTGGGGTAAAGAGACAGGGTACACTGAAGCTTTCTTT. The V gene is TRBV30, the J gene TRBJ1-1; TRBD1 matches 7 bases. Unmatched junction bases numbered 9, after V lost 5 bases and J lost 3 bases. The CDR3 has 14 amino acids. Germline loops: CDR1 GTSNPN, CDR2 SVGIG (reference sequence).

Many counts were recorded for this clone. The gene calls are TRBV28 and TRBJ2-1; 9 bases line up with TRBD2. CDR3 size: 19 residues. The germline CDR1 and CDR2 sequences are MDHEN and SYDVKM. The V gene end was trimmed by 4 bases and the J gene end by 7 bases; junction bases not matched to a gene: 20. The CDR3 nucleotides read TGTGCCAGCAGTTCCCTGGATGGTTGGCGGGAGGGCCCTCGGAATGAGCAGTTCTTC. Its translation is CASSSLDGWREGPRNEQFF.

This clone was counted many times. The CDR3 loop is CASSPLGTGSMNEQFF. Here the CDR3 DNA reads TGTGCCAGCTCACCATTAGGGACAGGGTCAATGAATGAGCAGTTCTTC. The chain recombines TRBV18 with TRBJ2-1; 9 positions match TRBD1. Germline V gives CDR1 KGHSH, CDR2 LQKENI. This CDR3 comprises 16 residues. V lost 2 bases to trimming and J lost 7 bases; unmatched junction nucleotides: 9.

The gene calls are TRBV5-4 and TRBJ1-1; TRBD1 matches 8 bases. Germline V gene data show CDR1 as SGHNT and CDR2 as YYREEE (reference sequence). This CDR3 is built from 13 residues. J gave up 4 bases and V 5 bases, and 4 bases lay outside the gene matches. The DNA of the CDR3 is TGTGCCAGCAGTCGGACAGGGCTCACTGAAGCTTTCTTT. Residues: CASSRTGLTEAFF.

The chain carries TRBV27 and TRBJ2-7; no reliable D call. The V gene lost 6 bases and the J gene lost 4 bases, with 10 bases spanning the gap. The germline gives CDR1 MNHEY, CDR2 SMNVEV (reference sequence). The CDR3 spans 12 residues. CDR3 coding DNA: TGTGCCAGCAGCCTCATGGGATACGAGCAGTACTTC. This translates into CASSLMGYEQYF.

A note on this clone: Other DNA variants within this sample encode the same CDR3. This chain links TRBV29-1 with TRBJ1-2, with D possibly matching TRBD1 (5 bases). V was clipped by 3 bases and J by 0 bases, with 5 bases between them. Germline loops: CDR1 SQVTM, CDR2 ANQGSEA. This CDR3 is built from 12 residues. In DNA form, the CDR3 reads TGCAGCGTTGACAGGGCTAACTATGGCTACACCTTC. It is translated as CSVDRANYGYTF.

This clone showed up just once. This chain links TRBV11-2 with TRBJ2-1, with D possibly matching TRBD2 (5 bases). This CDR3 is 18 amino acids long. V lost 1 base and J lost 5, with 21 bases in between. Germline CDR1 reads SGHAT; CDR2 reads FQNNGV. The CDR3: CASSLAFRASRSHNEQFF. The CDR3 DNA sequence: TGTGCCAGCAGCTTAGCATTTAGGGCTAGCCGGAGCCACAATGAGCAGTTCTTC.

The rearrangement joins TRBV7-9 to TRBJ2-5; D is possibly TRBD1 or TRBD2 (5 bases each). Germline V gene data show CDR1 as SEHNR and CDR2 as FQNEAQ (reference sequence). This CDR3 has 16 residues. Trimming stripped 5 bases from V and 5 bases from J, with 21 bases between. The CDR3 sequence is CASSPNRGEGRETQYF. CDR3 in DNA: TGTGCCAGCAGCCCGAACCGGGGAGAGGGGCGCGAGACCCAGTACTTC.

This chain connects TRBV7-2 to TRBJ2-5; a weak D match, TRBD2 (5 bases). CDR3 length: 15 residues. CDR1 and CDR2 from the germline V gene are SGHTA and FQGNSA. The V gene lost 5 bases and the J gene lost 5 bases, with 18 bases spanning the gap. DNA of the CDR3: TGTGCCAGCAGCACCAGCGGCACCCCGGGGGAGACCCAGTACTTC. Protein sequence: CASSTSGTPGETQYF.